This TCR beta chain derives from a study of T-cell reconstitution after alpha-beta-depleted transplantation in children. Preparing the TCRbeta library involved the use of unique molecular identifiers. TCRdb reprocessed the PCR reads via MiXCR and lists one record per CDR3 protein. The sample lists a few hundred thousand distinct CDR3 sequences, around 18% seen once, with around 3.3% in the top ten. The germline V and J ends were trimmed by 8 bases and 3 bases, with 16 bases remaining between them. This CDR3 spans 14 amino acids. Source: PBMCs from the stem cell graft donor, taken from the stem cell graft. The sequence derives from a human donor who donated a stem cell graft to a child with acute lymphoblastic leukemia. The chain is built from TRBV12-3 or TRBV12-4 and TRBJ2-5; D gene unclear. DNA of the CDR3: TGTGCCAGCCAATTTTTGTCCGATAAAGAGACCCAGTACTTC. Protein: CASQFLSDKETQYF.